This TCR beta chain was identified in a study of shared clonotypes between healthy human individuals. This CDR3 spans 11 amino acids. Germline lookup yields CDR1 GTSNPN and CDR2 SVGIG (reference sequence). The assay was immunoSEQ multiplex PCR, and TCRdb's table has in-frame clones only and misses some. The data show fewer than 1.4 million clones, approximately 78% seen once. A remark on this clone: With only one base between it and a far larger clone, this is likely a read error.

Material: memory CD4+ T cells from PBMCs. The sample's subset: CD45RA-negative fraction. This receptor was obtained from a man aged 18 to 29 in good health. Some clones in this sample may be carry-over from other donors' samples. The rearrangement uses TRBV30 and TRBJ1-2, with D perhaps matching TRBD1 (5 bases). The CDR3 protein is CALREWLAYTF. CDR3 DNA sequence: TGTGCTCTCAGGGAATGGCTCGCCTACACCTTC.